A selection of T cell receptor beta chains follows, all from one sample in a study of cytomegalovirus exposure and HLA in healthy donors. Produced via immunoSEQ multiplex PCR; TCRdb's table is partial and in-frame only. The sample lists about 200,000 clones, 65% to 80% occurring once. The sample comprised PBMCs. The origin of the receptors is a man aged 50 to 59 in good health and CMV-seronegative. Both conserved end residues are part of each CDR3. D genes are given only for firm matches. Clone size is stated in some rows and not others, as once, few, many or a class when expanded.

clone size,D gene,V gene,J gene,CDR3 protein,CDR3 DNA
few,.,TRBV7-3,TRBJ2-1,CASSLYGSENNEQFF,TGTGCCAGCAGCTTATACGGCAGCGAAAACAATGAGCAGTTCTTC
.,.,TRBV28,TRBJ2-4,CASSSPMPGSPKNIQYF,TGTGCCAGCAGCTCTCCCATGCCGGGGAGTCCCAAAAACATTCAGTACTTC
few,TRBD2,TRBV5-1,TRBJ2-3,CASSLVFSGRGNTQYF,TGCGCCAGCAGCTTGGTGTTTAGCGGGAGAGGAAATACGCAGTATTTT
.,.,TRBV5-4,TRBJ2-1,CASSLGREANNEQFF,TGTGCCAGCAGCTTGGGGAGGGAAGCTAACAATGAGCAGTTCTTC
few,TRBD2,TRBV7-2,TRBJ2-7,CASSKGLAVYEQYF,TGTGCCAGCAGCAAAGGGCTAGCGGTCTACGAGCAGTACTTC
.,TRBD1,TRBV28,TRBJ2-1,CASSQGAYRNEQFF,TGTGCCAGCAGTCAGGGGGCATATAGGAATGAGCAGTTCTTC
.,TRBD2,TRBV2,TRBJ2-7,CASSVTSGREVEQYF,TGTGCCAGCAGCGTTACTAGCGGGAGGGAGGTCGAGCAGTACTTC
.,TRBD1,TRBV28,TRBJ2-7,CASSKGQVYEQYF,TGTGCCAGCAGTAAAGGACAGGTCTACGAGCAGTACTTC
.,TRBD2,TRBV6-1,TRBJ2-7,CASSEAGGFDTSYEQYF,TGTGCCAGCAGTGAAGCGGGGGGGTTCGATACGTCCTACGAGCAGTACTTC
once,TRBD1,TRBV4-1,TRBJ2-3,CASSQIGTGTDTQYF,TGCGCCAGCAGCCAGATCGGGACAGGCACAGATACGCAGTATTTT
.,TRBD1,TRBV6-4,TRBJ1-3,CASSDTGTEGNTIYF,TGTGCCAGCAGTGACACCGGGACAGAAGGAAACACCATATATTTT
.,TRBD1,TRBV7-9,TRBJ1-5,CASSLTGTGGGEPQHF,TGTGCCAGCAGCTTAACCGGGACAGGGGGAGGAGAGCCCCAGCATTTT
.,TRBD1,TRBV11-2,TRBJ1-6,CASSYGQGSNSPLHF,TGTGCCAGCAGCTACGGACAGGGGTCTAATTCACCCCTCCACTTT
.,.,TRBV4-2,TRBJ2-5,CASSTPGGVETQYF,TGTGCCAGCAGCACACCCGGAGGCGTCGAGACCCAGTACTTC
.,.,TRBV19,TRBJ1-1,CASSIPSMNTEAFF,TGTGCCAGTAGTATCCCTAGTATGAACACTGAAGCTTTCTTT
.,TRBD1,TRBV5-6,TRBJ2-7,CASSLWKRGRGSYEQYF,TGTGCCAGCAGCTTGTGGAAGAGGGGGCGTGGGTCCTACGAGCAGTACTTC
.,.,TRBV5-1,TRBJ2-1,CASSSDPQGGHNEQFF,TGCGCCAGCAGCTCGGACCCTCAGGGAGGCCACAATGAGCAGTTCTTC
.,.,TRBV5-1,TRBJ2-7,CASSLEGQGGHEQYF,TGCGCCAGCAGCTTGGAGGGGCAGGGGGGCCACGAGCAGTACTTC